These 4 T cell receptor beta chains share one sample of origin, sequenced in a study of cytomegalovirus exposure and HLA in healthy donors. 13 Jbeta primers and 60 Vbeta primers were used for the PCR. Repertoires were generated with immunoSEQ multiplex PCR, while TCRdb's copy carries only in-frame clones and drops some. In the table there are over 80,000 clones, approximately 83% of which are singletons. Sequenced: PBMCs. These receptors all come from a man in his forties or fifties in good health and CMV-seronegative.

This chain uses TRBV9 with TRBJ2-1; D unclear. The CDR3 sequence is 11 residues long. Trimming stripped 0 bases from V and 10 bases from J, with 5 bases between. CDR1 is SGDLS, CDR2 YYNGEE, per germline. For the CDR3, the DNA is TGTGCCAGCAGCGTAGATCGGGAGCAGTTCTTC. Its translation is CASSVDREQFF.

Here the CDR3 reads CASSQDWGGDGYTF. In DNA form, the CDR3 reads TGTGCCAGCTCACAAGATTGGGGGGGCGATGGCTACACCTTC. The rearrangement joins TRBV18 to TRBJ1-2; possible D gene TRBD1, 6 bases. Germline loops: CDR1 KGHSH, CDR2 LQKENI. The V and J ends lost 4 bases and 6 bases respectively, with 15 bases between them. The CDR3 contains 14 residues.

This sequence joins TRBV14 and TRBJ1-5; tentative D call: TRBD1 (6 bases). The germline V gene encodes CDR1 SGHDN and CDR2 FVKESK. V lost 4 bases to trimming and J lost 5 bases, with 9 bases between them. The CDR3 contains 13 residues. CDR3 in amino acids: CASSPDSDQPQHF. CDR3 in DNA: TGTGCCAGCAGCCCGGACAGCGATCAGCCCCAGCATTTT.

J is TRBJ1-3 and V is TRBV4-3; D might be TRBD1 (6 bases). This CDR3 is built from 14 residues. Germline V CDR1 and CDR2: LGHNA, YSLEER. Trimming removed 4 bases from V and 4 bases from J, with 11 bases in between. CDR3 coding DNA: TGCGCCAGCAGCCCCCAAGACAGGGGAAACACCATATATTTT. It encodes CASSPQDRGNTIYF.